The T cell receptor (beta chain) described here comes from a study of metastatic and nonmetastatic thyroid tumors. Study-wide background: Peripheral blood and tumor or nodule samples from malignant and benign thyroid patients were compared.

This clone appeared many times. What it recognizes is unknown. Among the patients, none had received any treatment before thyroid surgery. Losses at the gene ends were 5 bases for V and 0 bases for J; bases not matched to a gene: 6. The CDR3 consists of 17 residues. In germline, CDR1 is PRHDT, CDR2 FYEKMQ (reference sequence). Using MiXCR, TCRdb re-called clones from the PCR reads. The sample consists of about 27,000 clones, around 15% of them appearing once. Study-level points and caveats: Significantly higher TCR beta diversity was reportedly seen in malignant thyroid tumors than benign nodules, in blood and tumor.

This clonotype was sampled from a male donor with papillary thyroid cancer or a benign thyroid nodule (not recorded which). Some clones in this sample may be carry-over from other donors' samples. The rearrangement joins TRBV13 to TRBJ2-6; 8 nucleotides align to TRBD1. The sample was blood. CDR3 sequence: CASSTGQGHSGANVLTF. In DNA, the CDR3 is TGTGCCAGCAGCACCGGACAGGGTCACTCTGGGGCCAACGTCCTGACTTTC.